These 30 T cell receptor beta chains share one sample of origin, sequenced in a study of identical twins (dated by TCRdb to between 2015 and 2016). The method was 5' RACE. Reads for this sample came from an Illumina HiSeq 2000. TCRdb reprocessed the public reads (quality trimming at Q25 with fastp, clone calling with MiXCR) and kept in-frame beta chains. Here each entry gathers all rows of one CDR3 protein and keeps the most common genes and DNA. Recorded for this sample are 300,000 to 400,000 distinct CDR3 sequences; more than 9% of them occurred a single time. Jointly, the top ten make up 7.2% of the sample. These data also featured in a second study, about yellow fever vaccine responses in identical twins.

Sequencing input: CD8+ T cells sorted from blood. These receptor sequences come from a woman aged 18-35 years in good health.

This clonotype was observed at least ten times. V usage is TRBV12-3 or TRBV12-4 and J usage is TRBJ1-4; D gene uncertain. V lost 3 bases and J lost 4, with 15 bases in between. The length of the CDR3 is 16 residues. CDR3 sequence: CASSLRSGEVNEKLFF. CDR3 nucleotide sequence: TGTGCCAGCAGTTTGCGGTCCGGGGAGGTTAATGAAAAACTGTTTTTT.

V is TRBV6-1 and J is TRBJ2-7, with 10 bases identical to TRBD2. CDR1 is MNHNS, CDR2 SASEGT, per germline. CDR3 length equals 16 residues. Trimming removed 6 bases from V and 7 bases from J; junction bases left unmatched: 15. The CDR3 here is CASRKPLPSGSFEQYF. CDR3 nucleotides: TGTGCCAGCAGAAAACCCCTTCCTAGCGGGAGTTTTGAGCAGTACTTC.

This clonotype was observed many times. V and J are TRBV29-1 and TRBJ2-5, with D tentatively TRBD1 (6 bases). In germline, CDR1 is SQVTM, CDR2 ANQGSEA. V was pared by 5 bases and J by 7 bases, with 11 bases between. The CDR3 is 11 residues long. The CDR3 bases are TGCAGCGTTCACAGGGCCGGGACCCAGTACTTC. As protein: CSVHRAGTQYF.

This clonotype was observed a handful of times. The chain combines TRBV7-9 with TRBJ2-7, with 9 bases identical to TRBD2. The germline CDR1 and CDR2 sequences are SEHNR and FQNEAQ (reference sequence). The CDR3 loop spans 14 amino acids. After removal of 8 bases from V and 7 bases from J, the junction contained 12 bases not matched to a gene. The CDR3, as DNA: TGTGCCAGCGACCCTGCGGGAGGGCCAGGGGAGCAGTACTTC. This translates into CASDPAGGPGEQYF. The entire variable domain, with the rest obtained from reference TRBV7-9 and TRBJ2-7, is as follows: DTGVSQNPRHKITKRGQNVTFRCDPISEHNRLYWYRQTLGQGPEFLTYFQNEAQLEKSRLLSDRFSAERPKGSFSTLEIQRTEQGDSAMYLCASDPAGGPGEQYFGPGTRLTVT.

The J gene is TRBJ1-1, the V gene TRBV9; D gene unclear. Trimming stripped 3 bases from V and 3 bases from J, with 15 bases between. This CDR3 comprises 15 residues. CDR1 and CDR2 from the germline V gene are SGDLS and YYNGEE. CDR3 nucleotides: TGTGCCAGCAGCGGAATATCGGTCCTCTACACTGAAGCTTTCTTT. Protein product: CASSGISVLYTEAFF.

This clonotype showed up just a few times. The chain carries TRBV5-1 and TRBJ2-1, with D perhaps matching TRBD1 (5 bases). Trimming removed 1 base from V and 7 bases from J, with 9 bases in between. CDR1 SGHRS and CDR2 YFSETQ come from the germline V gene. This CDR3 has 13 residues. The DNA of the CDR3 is TGCGCCAGCAGCTTGTCCCCAGGGAATGAGCAGTTCTTC. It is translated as CASSLSPGNEQFF. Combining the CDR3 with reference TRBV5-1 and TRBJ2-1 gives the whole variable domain KAGVTQTPRYLIKTRGQQVTLSCSPISGHRSVSWYQQTPGQGLQFLFEYFSETQRNKGNFPGRFSGRQFSNSRSEMNVSTLELGDSALYLCASSLSPGNEQFFGPGTRLTVL.

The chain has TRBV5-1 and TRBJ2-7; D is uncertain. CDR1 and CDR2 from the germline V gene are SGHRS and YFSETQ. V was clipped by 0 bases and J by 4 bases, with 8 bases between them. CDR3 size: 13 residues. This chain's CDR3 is CASSLVKEYEQYV. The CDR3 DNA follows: TGCGCCAGCAGCTTGGTAAAGGAGTACGAGCAGTACGTC.

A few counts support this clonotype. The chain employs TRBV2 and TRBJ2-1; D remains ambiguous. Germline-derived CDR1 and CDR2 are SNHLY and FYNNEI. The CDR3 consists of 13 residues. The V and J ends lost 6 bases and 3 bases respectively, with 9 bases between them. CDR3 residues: CASRKLDYNEQFF. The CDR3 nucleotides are TGTGCCAGCAGGAAGCTAGACTACAATGAGCAGTTCTTC. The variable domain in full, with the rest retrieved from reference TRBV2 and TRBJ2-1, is EPEVTQTPSHQVTQMGQEVILRCVPISNHLYFYWYRQILGQKVEFLVSFYNNEISEKSEIFDDQFSVERPDGSNFTLKIRSTKLEDSAMYFCASRKLDYNEQFFGPGTRLTVL.

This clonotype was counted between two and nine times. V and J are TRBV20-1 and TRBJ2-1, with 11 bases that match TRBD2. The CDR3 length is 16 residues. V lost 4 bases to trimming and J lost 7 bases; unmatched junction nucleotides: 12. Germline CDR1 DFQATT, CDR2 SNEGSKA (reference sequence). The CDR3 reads CSAILAGGPGLNEQFF. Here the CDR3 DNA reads TGCAGTGCTATCTTAGCGGGAGGGCCAGGTTTAAATGAGCAGTTCTTC.

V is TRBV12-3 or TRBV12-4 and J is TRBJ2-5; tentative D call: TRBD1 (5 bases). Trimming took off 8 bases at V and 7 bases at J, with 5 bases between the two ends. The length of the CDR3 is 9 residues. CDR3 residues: CASGATQYF. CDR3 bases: TGTGCCAGCGGGGCGACCCAGTACTTC.

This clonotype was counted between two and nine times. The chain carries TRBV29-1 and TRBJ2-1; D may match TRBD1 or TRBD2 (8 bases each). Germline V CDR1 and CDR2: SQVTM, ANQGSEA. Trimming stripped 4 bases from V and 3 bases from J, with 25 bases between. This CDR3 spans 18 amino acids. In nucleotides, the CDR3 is TGCAGCGTTGTGGACAGGGAGTTTTTTAGCGGGGTCTACAATGAGCAGTTCTTC. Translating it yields CSVVDREFFSGVYNEQFF.

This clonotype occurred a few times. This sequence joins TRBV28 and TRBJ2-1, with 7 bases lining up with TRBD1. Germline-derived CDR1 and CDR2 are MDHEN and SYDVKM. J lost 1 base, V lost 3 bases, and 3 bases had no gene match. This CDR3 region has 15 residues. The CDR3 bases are TGTGCCAGCAGTTTTGCAGGGGGATCCTACAATGAGCAGTTCTTC. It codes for CASSFAGGSYNEQFF.

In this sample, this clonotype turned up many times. The CDR3 DNA follows: TGCGCCAGCAGCTCCGGGACAGGGGGGTGGGACGAGCAGTACGTC. This gives the protein CASSSGTGGWDEQYV. This chain links TRBV5-1 with TRBJ2-7; 11 nucleotides agree with TRBD1. The J segment lost 5 bases and the V segment lost 3 bases, leaving 7 bases of the junction unmatched. This CDR3 has 15 residues. The germline gives CDR1 SGHRS, CDR2 YFSETQ.

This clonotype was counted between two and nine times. CDR3 region: CASSDSHLRENTEAFF. The DNA of the CDR3 is TGCGCCAGCAGCGACAGCCACTTAAGGGAGAACACTGAAGCTTTCTTT. V usage is TRBV5-1 and J usage is TRBJ1-1; maybe TRBD1 (5 bases). The CDR3 loop spans 16 amino acids. V shed 4 bases and J shed 1 base, with 17 bases lying between them. In germline, CDR1 is SGHRS, CDR2 YFSETQ.

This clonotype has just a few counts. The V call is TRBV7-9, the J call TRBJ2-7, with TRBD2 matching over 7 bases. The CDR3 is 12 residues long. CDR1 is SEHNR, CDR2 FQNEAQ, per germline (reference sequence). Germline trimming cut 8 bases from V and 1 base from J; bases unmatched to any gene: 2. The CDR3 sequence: CASGGGSYEQYF. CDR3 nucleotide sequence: TGTGCCAGCGGGGGGGGGTCCTACGAGCAGTACTTC.

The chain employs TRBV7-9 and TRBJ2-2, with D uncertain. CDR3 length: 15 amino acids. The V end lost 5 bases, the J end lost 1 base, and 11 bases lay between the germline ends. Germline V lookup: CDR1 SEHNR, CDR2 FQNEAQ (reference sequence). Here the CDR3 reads CASSPGRKNTGELFF. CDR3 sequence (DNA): TGTGCCAGCAGCCCGGGCAGGAAGAACACCGGGGAGCTGTTTTTT.

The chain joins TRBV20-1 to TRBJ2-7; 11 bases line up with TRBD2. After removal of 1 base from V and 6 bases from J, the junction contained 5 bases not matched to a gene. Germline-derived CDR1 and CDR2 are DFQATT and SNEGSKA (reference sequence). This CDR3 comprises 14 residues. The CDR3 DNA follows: TGCAGTGCTAGAGTCCTAGCGGGAGGTTCCGAGCAGTACTTC. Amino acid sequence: CSARVLAGGSEQYF.

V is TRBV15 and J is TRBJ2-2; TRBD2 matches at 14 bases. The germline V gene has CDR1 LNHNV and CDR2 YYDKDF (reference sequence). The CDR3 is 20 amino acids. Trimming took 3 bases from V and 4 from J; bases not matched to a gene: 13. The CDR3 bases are TGTGCCACCAGCAGGGAAAAGCCCGGGACTAGCGGGAGAATCACCGGGGAGCTGTTTTTT. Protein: CATSREKPGTSGRITGELFF.

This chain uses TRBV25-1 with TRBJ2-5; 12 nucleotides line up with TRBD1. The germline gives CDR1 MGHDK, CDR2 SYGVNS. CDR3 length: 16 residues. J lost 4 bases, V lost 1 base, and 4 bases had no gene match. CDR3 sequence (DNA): TGTGCCAGCAGTGAATTCGGGACAGGGGGCGGAGAGACCCAGTACTTC. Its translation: CASSEFGTGGGETQYF.

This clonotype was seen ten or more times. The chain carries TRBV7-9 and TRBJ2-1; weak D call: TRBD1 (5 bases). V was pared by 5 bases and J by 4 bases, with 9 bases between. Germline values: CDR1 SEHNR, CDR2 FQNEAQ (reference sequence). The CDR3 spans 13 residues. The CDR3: CASSAQGYNEQFF. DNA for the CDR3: TGTGCCAGCAGCGCTCAGGGATACAATGAGCAGTTCTTC.

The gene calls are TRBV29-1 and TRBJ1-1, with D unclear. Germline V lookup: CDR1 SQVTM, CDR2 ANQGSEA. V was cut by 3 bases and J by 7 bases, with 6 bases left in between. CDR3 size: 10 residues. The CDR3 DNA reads TGCAGCGTTGACGTACTTGAAGCTTTCTTT. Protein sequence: CSVDVLEAFF. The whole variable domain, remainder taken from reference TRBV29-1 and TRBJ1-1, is SAVISQKPSRDICQRGTSLTIQCQVDSQVTMMFWYRQQPGQSLTLIATANQGSEATYESGFVIDKFPISRPNLTFSTLTVSNMSPEDSSIYLCSVDVLEAFFGQGTRLTVV.

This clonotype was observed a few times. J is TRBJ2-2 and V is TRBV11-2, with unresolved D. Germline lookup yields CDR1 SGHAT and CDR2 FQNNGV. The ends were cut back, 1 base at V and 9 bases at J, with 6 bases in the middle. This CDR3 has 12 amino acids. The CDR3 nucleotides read TGTGCCAGCAGCTTAGGGCTTTGGGAGCTGTTTTTT. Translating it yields CASSLGLWELFF.

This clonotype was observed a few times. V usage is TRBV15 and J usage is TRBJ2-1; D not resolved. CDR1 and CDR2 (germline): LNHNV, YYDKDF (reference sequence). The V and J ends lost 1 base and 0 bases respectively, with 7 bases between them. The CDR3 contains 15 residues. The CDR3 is CATSRAGASYNEQFF. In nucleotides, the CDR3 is TGTGCCACCAGCAGAGCGGGCGCCTCCTACAATGAGCAGTTCTTC.

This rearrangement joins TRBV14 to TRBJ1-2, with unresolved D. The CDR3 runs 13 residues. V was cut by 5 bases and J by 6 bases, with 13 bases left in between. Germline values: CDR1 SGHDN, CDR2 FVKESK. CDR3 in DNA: TGTGCCAGCAGCAGACTCCCGTGGGATGGCTACACCTTC. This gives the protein CASSRLPWDGYTF.

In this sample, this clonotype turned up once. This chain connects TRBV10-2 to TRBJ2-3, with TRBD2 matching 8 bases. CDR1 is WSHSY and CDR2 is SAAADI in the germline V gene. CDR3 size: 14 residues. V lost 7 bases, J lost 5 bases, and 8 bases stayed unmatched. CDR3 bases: TGCGCCAGCAATCCGGGACTAGGGGTAGATACGCAGTATTTT. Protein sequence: CASNPGLGVDTQYF.

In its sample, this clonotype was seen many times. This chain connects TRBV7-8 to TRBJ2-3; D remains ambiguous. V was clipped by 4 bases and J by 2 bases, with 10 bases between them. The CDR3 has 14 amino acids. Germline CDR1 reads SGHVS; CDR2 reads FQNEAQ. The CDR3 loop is CASSSDGFTDTQYF. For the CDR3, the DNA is TGTGCCAGCAGCTCGGACGGATTCACAGATACGCAGTATTTT.

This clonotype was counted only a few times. The CDR3 DNA reads TGCGCCAGCAGCCAGGGGACAGGGGATTACAATGAGCAGTTCTTC. It translates to CASSQGTGDYNEQFF. This sequence joins TRBV4-1 and TRBJ2-1; 10 bases agree with TRBD1. The germline V gene has CDR1 MGHRA and CDR2 YSYEKL. The CDR3 covers 15 residues. V shed 3 bases and J 4 bases; nucleotides not matched to a gene: 3.

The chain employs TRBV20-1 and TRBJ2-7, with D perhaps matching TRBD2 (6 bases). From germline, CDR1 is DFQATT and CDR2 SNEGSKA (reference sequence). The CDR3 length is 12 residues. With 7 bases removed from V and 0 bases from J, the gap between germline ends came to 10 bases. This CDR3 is CSGAGLSYEQYF. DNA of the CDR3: TGCAGTGGAGCGGGCCTCTCCTACGAGCAGTACTTC.

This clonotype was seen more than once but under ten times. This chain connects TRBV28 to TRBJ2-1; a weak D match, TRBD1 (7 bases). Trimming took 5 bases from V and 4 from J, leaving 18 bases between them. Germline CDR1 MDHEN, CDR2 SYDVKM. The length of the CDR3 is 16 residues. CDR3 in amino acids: CASSPRARGEYNEQFF. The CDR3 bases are TGTGCCAGCAGTCCCAGGGCCAGGGGGGAATACAATGAGCAGTTCTTC.

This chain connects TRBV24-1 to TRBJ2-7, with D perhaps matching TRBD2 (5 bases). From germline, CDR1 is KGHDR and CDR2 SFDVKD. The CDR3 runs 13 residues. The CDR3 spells CYMRPGIAYEQYV. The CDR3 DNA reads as TGTTACATGAGGCCGGGGATAGCCTACGAGCAGTACGTC.